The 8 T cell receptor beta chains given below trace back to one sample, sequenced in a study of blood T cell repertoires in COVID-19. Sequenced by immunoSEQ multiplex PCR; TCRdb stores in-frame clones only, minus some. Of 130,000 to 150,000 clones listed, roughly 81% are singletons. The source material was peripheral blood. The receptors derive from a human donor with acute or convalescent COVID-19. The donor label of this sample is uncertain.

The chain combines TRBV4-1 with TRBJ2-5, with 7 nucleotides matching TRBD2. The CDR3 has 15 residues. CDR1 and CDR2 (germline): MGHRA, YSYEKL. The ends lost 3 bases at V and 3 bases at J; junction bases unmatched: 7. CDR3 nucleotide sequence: TGCGCCAGCAGCCACCCTGGGGGGGGTGAAGAGACCCAGTACTTC. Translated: CASSHPGGGEETQYF.

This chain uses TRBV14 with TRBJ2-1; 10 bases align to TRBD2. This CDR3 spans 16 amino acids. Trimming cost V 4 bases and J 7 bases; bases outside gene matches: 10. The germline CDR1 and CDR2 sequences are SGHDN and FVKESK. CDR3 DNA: TGTGCCAGCAGCCCCCAAACGGGACTAGCGTTGAATGAGCAGTTCTTC. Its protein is CASSPQTGLALNEQFF. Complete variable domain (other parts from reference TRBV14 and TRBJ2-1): EAGVTQFPSHSVIEKGQTVTLRCDPISGHDNLYWYRRVMGKEIKFLLHFVKESKQDESGMPNNRFLAERTGGTYSTLKVQPAELEDSGVYFCASSPQTGLALNEQFFGPGTRLTVL.

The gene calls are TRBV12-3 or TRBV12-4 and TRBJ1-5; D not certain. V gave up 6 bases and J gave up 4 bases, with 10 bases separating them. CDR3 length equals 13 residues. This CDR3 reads CASSPWRNQPQHF. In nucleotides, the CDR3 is TGTGCCAGCAGCCCATGGAGAAATCAGCCCCAGCATTTT.

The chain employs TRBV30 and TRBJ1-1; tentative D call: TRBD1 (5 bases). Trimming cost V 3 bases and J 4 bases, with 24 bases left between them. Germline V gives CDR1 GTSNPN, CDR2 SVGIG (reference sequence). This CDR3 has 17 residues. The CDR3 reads CAWSLPGGELGGTEAFF. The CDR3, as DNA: TGTGCCTGGAGCCTGCCGGGGGGTGAGCTAGGAGGCACTGAAGCTTTCTTT.

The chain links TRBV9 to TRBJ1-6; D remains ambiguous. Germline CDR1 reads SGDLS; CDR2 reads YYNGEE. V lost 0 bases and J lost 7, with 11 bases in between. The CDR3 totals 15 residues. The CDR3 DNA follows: TGTGCCAGCAGCGTAGAGTGGGGAGTGAATTCACCCCTCCACTTT. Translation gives CASSVEWGVNSPLHF.

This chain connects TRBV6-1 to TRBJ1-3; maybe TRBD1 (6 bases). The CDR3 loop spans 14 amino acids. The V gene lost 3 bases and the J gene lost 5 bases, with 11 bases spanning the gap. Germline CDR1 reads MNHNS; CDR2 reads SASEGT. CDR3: CASSDGDKRNTIYF. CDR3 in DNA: TGTGCCAGCAGTGACGGGGACAAACGAAACACCATATATTTT.

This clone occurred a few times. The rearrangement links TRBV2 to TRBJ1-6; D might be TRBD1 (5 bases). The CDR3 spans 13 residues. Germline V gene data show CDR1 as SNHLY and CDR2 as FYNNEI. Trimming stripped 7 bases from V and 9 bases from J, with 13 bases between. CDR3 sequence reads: CASKETVPSPLHF. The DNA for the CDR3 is TGTGCCAGCAAAGAGACAGTCCCTTCACCCCTCCACTTT.

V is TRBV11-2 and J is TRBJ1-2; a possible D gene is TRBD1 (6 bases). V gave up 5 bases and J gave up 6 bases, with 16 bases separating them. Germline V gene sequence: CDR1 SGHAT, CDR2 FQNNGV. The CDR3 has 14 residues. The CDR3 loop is CASSVPGTTDGYTF. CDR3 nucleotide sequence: TGTGCCAGCAGCGTCCCCGGGACAACGGATGGCTACACCTTC.